This T cell receptor beta chain originates from a study of T cells in Graves' hyperthyroidism and ophthalmopathy. Turning to the study itself: Peripheral blood was taken when the disease was first diagnosed, before any treatment began.

Researchers took RNA transcripts and amplified the TCR beta CDR3 regions from them. First-round RT-PCR targeting the TCR CDR3 was performed with the HTBI primer set. TCRdb itself ran the multiplex PCR reads through MiXCR, one entry per CDR3 protein. Seen here are nearly 750,000 distinct CDR3 sequences, approximately 36% observed once, and the top ten hold roughly 30%. Newly diagnosed patients aged 18 to 65 had hyperthyroidism of under 2 months' duration. The diagnoses drew upon clinical symptoms, serum thyroxine and TRAb, thyroid ultrasound and orbital computed tomography. As to this clonotype: Its antigen remains unidentified.

Trimming left V 6 bases short and J 1 base short, with 12 bases between. This CDR3 spans 14 amino acids. CDR1 MNHEY and CDR2 SVGEGT come from the germline V gene. Study-wide findings and caveats: The blood repertoire included most of the expanded thyroid clonotypes above 0.001.

Sequencing was performed on blood. This chain uses TRBV6-2 or TRBV6-3 with TRBJ1-1; D is ambiguous. The clonotype originates from a woman aged 40 to 50 with Graves' hyperthyroidism. CDR3 nucleotide sequence: TGTGCCAGCAGCCGCCCTCATGGGAACACTGAAGCTTTCTTT. It codes for CASSRPHGNTEAFF.